These 14 T cell receptor beta chains were sequenced from one sample in a study of synovial regulatory T cells in juvenile arthritis. TCRdb keeps only in-frame clones here, not all; method: immunoSEQ multiplex PCR. This table holds 8,000 to 10,000 clones. Material for sequencing was Treg cells from blood. The subset here: remaining (HLA-DR-negative) circulating blood Treg cells. These receptors originate from a donor aged 2-35 years with juvenile idiopathic arthritis.

This chain uses TRBV4-1 with TRBJ1-1; TCRdb's assignment of TRBD1 cannot be checked, as there is no DNA. CDR1 and CDR2 (germline): MGHRA, YSYEKL. The length of the CDR3 is 15 residues. Only the protein is on record. The CDR3 is CASSQRTGGITEAFF.

The chain recombines TRBV10-1 with TRBJ2-4; TCRdb's D call of TRBD2 is untestable without DNA. Germline CDR1 and CDR2: WNHNN and SYGVQD (reference sequence). The CDR3 is made up of 18 amino acids. Only the protein sequence is given. The CDR3 protein is CASSEYSGRPLAKNIQYF.

The J gene is TRBJ2-5, the V gene TRBV7-2. The CDR3 contains 16 residues. The record lacks a DNA sequence. Per germline, CDR1 SGHTA and CDR2 FQGNSA. The chain's CDR3 is CASSLAASGLRETQYF.

V and J are TRBV4-1 and TRBJ1-6; TCRdb calls TRBD1, which cannot be checked without DNA. Germline assignment: CDR1 MGHRA and CDR2 YSYEKL. CDR3 length: 13 amino acids. DNA was not recorded. This CDR3 reads CASSQDWASPLHF.

The rearrangement uses TRBV7-8 and TRBJ2-4. This CDR3 contains 15 residues. No DNA is given. Germline CDR1 and CDR2: SGHVS and FQNEAQ. The CDR3 sequence: CASSFNVLAKNIQYF. The full variable domain, its missing parts supplied by reference TRBV7-8 and TRBJ2-4, is GAGVSQSPRYKVAKRGQDVALRCDPISGHVSLFWYQQALGQGPEFLTYFQNEAQLDKSGLPSDRFFAERPEGSVSTLKIQRTQQEDSAVYLCASSFNVLAKNIQYFGAGTRLSVL.

The chain employs TRBV7-8 and TRBJ1-5; TCRdb reports TRBD1, a call that lacks DNA to check it against. The germline V gene has CDR1 SGHVS and CDR2 FQNEAQ. The CDR3 is made up of 14 amino acids. Only the protein sequence is given. CDR3 region: CASSWTGGNQPQHF. The full variable domain, completed using reference TRBV7-8 and TRBJ1-5, is GAGVSQSPRYKVAKRGQDVALRCDPISGHVSLFWYQQALGQGPEFLTYFQNEAQLDKSGLPSDRFFAERPEGSVSTLKIQRTQQEDSAVYLCASSWTGGNQPQHFGDGTRLSIL.

V gene TRBV11-3 combines with J gene TRBJ2-1; the D gene TCRdb calls, TRBD2, cannot be checked with no DNA. Germline V gene lookup returns CDR1 SGHNT and CDR2 YENEEA. CDR3 length: 13 residues. The protein alone is recorded here. CDR3: CASSLGYNNEQFF.

The chain has TRBV4-1 and TRBJ2-3; TCRdb reports TRBD2, a call that lacks DNA to check it against. The CDR3 is 15 amino acids. Only the protein sequence is given. Germline lookup yields CDR1 MGHRA and CDR2 YSYEKL. CDR3 region: CASSRKDYPTDTQYF.

The V gene is TRBV19, the J gene TRBJ1-1; the TRBD1 assignment by TCRdb is unverifiable without DNA. Germline CDR1 is LNHDA and CDR2 is SQIVND (reference sequence). This CDR3 is built from 17 residues. The protein alone is recorded here. Here the CDR3 reads CATELGWGPEVDTEAFF.

The chain joins TRBV6-1 to TRBJ2-3; without DNA, the TCRdb call of TRBD2 cannot be checked. CDR3 size: 14 residues. The nucleotide record is missing. CDR1 and CDR2 (germline): MNHNS, SASEGT. This chain's CDR3 is CASSWERGTDTQYF.

The J gene is TRBJ2-7, the V gene TRBV6-1; absent DNA, TCRdb's TRBD1 call cannot be checked. Germline CDR1 MNHNS, CDR2 SASEGT. There are 15 residues in the CDR3. Only the protein sequence is given. CDR3 sequence reads: CASTPGQGTYYEQYF.

The chain carries TRBV11-2 and TRBJ1-2. Looked up from germline, CDR1 is SGHAT and CDR2 is FQNNGV. The CDR3 runs to 14 residues. No DNA sequence is on record. The CDR3 sequence is CASSLGRPGDGYTF. Full variable domain (missing parts from reference TRBV11-2 and TRBJ1-2): EAGVAQSPRYKIIEKRQSVAFWCNPISGHATLYWYQQILGQGPKLLIQFQNNGVVDDSQLPKDRFSAERLKGVDSTLKIQPAKLEDSAVYLCASSLGRPGDGYTFGSGTRLTVV.

This chain joins TRBV6-1 and TRBJ1-5. Per the germline V gene, CDR1 is MNHNS and CDR2 is SASEGT. The CDR3 has 12 amino acids. No DNA accompanies this entry. The CDR3 loop is CASSEGNQPQHF.

The chain recombines TRBV27 with TRBJ2-7; TCRdb proposes TRBD1, but this gene call is untestable without DNA. Germline V CDR1 and CDR2: MNHEY, SMNVEV (reference sequence). This CDR3 comprises 13 residues. This entry has no DNA. CDR3 loop: CASSGRDRLEQYF.